The T cell receptor (beta chain) under discussion was sequenced for a study of cytomegalovirus exposure and HLA in healthy donors. Whole-study findings and limits: As confirmed in vitro, a few CMV-associated chains were specific for CMV antigens. Follow-up analysis found HLA locus-dependent TCR association rates, highest for DRB1 and lowest for HLA-C. The authors excluded some V segments, including TRBV6-2 and TRBV6-3, as indistinguishable.

This clone was detected a few times. Its antigen is not known. The V gene end was trimmed by 2 bases and the J gene end by 7 bases; junction bases not matched to a gene: 11. Per germline, CDR1 LGHNT and CDR2 FRNRAP. CDR3 length: 16 amino acids. Both 60 Vbeta primers and 13 Jbeta primers went into the PCR. Assay: immunoSEQ multiplex PCR; the TCRdb copy retains only in-frame clones and omits some. The sample lists 85,000 to 120,000 clones, about 64% occurring once. The sequencing input was PBMCs. This TCR derives from a female donor in good health and CMV-seronegative. V is TRBV12-5 and J is TRBJ1-5, with TRBD1 identical over 7 bases. This CDR3 is CASGLTTGQIHQPQHF. The CDR3 coding sequence is TGTGCTAGTGGTTTGACCACGGGACAGATCCACCAGCCCCAGCATTTT.